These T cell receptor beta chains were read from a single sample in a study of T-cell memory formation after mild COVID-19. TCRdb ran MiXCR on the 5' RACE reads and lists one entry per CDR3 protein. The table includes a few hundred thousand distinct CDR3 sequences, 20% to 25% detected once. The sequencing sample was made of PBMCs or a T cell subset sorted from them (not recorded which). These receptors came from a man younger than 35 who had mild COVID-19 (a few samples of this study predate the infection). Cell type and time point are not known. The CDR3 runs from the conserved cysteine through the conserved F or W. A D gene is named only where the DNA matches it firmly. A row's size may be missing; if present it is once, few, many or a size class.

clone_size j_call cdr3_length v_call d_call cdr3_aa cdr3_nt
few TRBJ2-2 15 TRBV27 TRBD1 CASSLDRWNTGELFF TGTGCCAGCAGTTTGGACAGGTGGAACACCGGGGAGCTGTTTTTT
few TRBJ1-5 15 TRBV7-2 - CASSSGQSFNQPQHF TGTGCCAGCAGCTCCGGCCAGTCCTTCAATCAGCCCCAGCATTTT
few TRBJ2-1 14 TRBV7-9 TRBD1 CASSWAGGTNEQFF TGTGCCAGCAGCTGGGCAGGGGGCACGAATGAGCAGTTCTTC
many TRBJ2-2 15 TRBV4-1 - CASSQAGPRTGELFF TGCGCCAGCAGCCAGGCAGGGCCTCGGACCGGGGAGCTGTTTTTT
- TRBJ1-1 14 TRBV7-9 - CASSPARMNTEAFF TGTGCCAGCAGCCCGGCCAGGATGAACACTGAAGCTTTCTTT
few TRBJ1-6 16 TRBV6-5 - CASTAEGGSANSPLHF TGTGCCAGCACCGCGGAGGGGGGATCGGCGAATTCACCCCTCCACTTT
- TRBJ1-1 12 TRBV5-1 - CASIDLNTEAFF TGCGCCAGCATCGACCTGAACACTGAAGCTTTCTTT
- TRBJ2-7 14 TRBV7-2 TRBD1 CASSFGQGPYEQYF TGTGCCAGCAGCTTCGGACAGGGGCCTTACGAGCAGTACTTC
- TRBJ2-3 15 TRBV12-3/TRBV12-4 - CASSPGGPSTDTQYF TGTGCCAGCAGTCCCGGGGGGCCTAGCACAGATACGCAGTATTTT
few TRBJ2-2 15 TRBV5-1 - CASSLAGVKAGELFF TGCGCCAGCAGCTTGGCTGGAGTGAAGGCCGGGGAGCTGTTTTTT
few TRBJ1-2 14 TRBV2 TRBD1 CASGPTGGSDGYTF TGTGCCAGCGGACCGACAGGGGGTTCGGATGGCTACACCTTC
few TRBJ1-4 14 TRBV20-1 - CSARGPAVNEKLFF TGCAGTGCTAGAGGACCAGCTGTTAATGAGAAACTGTTTTTT
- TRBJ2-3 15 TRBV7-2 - CASSLLAGTDGTQYF TGTGCCAGCAGCTTATTGGCAGGCACTGATGGTACGCAGTATTTT
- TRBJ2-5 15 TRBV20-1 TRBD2 CSARLAGAGLETQYF TGCAGTGCCCGTCTAGCGGGGGCCGGTTTAGAGACCCAGTACTTC
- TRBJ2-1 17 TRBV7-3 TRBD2 CASSLRGGPSLNNEQFF TGTGCCAGCAGCTTACGCGGGGGGCCCTCACTTAACAATGAGCAGTTCTTC
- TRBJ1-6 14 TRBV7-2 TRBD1 CASSSTFWDRSLHF TGTGCCAGCAGCTCTACCTTTTGGGACAGGAGCCTCCACTTT
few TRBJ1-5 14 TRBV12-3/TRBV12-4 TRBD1 CASSFEGARQPQHF TGTGCCAGCAGTTTCGAGGGGGCAAGACAGCCCCAGCATTTT
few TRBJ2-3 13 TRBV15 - CATSKATPNTQYF TGTGCCACCAGCAAGGCAACCCCCAATACGCAGTATTTT
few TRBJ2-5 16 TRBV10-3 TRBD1 CAISEDRGQAQETQYF TGTGCCATCAGTGAGGACAGGGGGCAGGCCCAAGAGACCCAGTACTTC
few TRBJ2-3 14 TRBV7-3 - CASSPRTRADTQYF TGTGCCAGCAGCCCCCGGACCCGGGCAGATACGCAGTATTTT
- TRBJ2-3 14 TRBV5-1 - CASRGDGETDTQYF TGCGCCAGCAGAGGGGACGGGGAGACAGATACGCAGTATTTT
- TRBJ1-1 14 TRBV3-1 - CASGDGFMNTEAFF TGTGCCAGCGGCGACGGTTTCATGAACACTGAAGCTTTCTTT
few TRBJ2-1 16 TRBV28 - CASSFITLNTYNEQFF TGTGCCAGCAGTTTCATTACACTAAATACCTACAATGAGCAGTTCTTC
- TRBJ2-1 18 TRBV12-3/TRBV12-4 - CASSSPPGSRGAYNEQFF TGTGCCAGCAGTTCGCCTCCGGGCTCTCGGGGGGCGTACAATGAGCAGTTCTTC
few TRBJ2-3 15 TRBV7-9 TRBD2 CASSSTSGRSDTQYF TGTGCCAGCAGCTCCACTAGCGGGAGGTCAGATACGCAGTATTTT
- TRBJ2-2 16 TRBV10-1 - CASSESRQGRTGELFF TGCGCCAGCAGTGAGTCTCGGCAGGGGAGGACCGGGGAGCTGTTTTTT
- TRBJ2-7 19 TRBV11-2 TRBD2 CASSQMVWASGGLSYEQYF TGTGCCAGCAGCCAAATGGTGTGGGCTAGCGGGGGCCTGTCCTACGAGCAGTACTTC
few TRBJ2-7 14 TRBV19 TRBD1 CASSWGQGPYEQYF TGTGCCAGTAGTTGGGGACAGGGACCCTACGAGCAGTACTTC
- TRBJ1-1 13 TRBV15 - CATSREGGSEAFF TGTGCCACCAGCAGAGAAGGGGGGTCCGAAGCTTTCTTT
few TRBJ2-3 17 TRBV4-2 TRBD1 CASSQDLHRGRTDTQYF TGTGCCAGCAGCCAAGATCTTCACAGGGGTCGCACAGATACGCAGTATTTT
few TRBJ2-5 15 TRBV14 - CASSQERRGLETQYF TGTGCCAGCAGCCAAGAGAGGCGGGGGCTGGAGACCCAGTACTTC
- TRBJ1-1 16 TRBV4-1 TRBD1 CASSQSVGGGFPEAFF TGCGCCAGCAGCCAAAGTGTTGGAGGGGGCTTCCCTGAAGCTTTCTTT
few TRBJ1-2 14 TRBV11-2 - CASSLEGSGYGYTF TGTGCCAGCAGCTTAGAGGGAAGTGGCTATGGCTACACCTTC
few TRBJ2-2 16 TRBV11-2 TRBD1 CASSLAGQGNTGELFF TGTGCCAGCAGCTTAGCCGGACAGGGGAACACCGGGGAGCTGTTTTTT
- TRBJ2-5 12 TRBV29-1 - CSVQEWQETQYF TGCAGCGTTCAGGAGTGGCAGGAGACCCAGTACTTC
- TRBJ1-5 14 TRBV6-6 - CASSYLLEYQPQHF TGTGCCAGCAGTTACCTCCTGGAGTATCAGCCCCAGCATTTT
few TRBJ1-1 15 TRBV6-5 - CASASEGAGNTEAFF TGTGCCAGCGCCTCTGAAGGGGCCGGGAACACTGAAGCTTTCTTT
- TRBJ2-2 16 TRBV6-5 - CASSSIGGANTGELFF TGTGCCAGCAGCTCAATAGGGGGAGCGAACACCGGGGAGCTGTTTTTT
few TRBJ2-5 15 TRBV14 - CASSIRLPPQETQYF TGTGCCAGCAGCATTAGGTTGCCTCCTCAAGAGACCCAGTACTTC
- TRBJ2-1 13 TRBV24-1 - CATSDPVRDEQFF TGTGCCACCAGTGATCCTGTCCGGGACGAGCAGTTCTTC
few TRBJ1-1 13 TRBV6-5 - CASSYRQNTEAFF TGTGCCAGCAGTTACAGACAGAACACTGAAGCTTTCTTT